A selection of T cell receptor beta chains follows, all from one sample in a study of OX40 agonist ivuxolimab in advanced cancers. Clones were sequenced by immunoSEQ multiplex PCR, and TCRdb holds only the in-frame ones, with some missing. Of 35,000 to 40,000 clones in the sample, around 92% were seen once. The sequencing here drew on CD4+ or CD8+ T cells sorted from blood, taken in a trial of the OX40 agonist ivuxolimab. All receptors come from an adult with an advanced solid tumor such as melanoma, head and neck, liver or kidney cancer. Each CDR3 is given with its conserved first and last residue. A D gene is named only where the DNA matches it firmly. The size entry is marked missing in some rows and otherwise reads once, few, many or a size class.

d_call clone_size j_call v_call cdr3_aa cdr3_nt
- - TRBJ2-1 TRBV7-2 CASSLIGRGLSYNEQFF TGTGCCAGCAGCTTAATAGGCCGAGGACTCTCCTACAATGAGCAGTTCTTC
TRBD1 - TRBJ1-2 TRBV6-5 CASGDRLGYTF TGTGCCAGCGGGGACAGGTTGGGCTACACCTTC
TRBD2 - TRBJ2-2 TRBV7-7 CASSPRGSGVTGELFF TGTGCTAGCAGCCCCAGGGGTAGCGGGGTCACCGGGGAGCTGTTTTTT
- - TRBJ1-1 TRBV5-1 CASSLSDPGTEAFF TGCGCCAGCAGCCTCTCTGACCCTGGAACTGAAGCTTTCTTT
- - TRBJ2-2 TRBV27 CASSLDPSEPDTGELFF TGTGCCAGCAGTTTAGATCCTTCGGAGCCGGACACCGGGGAGCTGTTTTTT
TRBD2 - TRBJ2-7 TRBV11-1 CASSHGLAGDEQYF TGTGCCAGCAGCCATGGACTAGCGGGAGACGAGCAGTACTTC
TRBD2 - TRBJ2-3 TRBV28 CASSLYGGSGTDTQYF TGTGCCAGCAGTTTATATGGCGGGAGTGGGACAGATACGCAGTATTTT
TRBD2 - TRBJ2-3 TRBV28 CASNDGGRGTDTQYF TGTGCCAGCAACGACGGCGGGAGAGGGACAGATACGCAGTATTTT
TRBD1 - TRBJ2-1 TRBV9 CASSARTGLNEQFF TGTGCCAGCAGCGCCCGGACAGGATTAAATGAGCAGTTCTTC
TRBD1 - TRBJ1-4 TRBV7-8 CASSFIPGTGKEKLFF TGTGCCAGCAGTTTCATTCCCGGGACAGGGAAAGAAAAACTGTTTTTT
- once TRBJ2-1 TRBV6-5 CASSSQNEQFF TGTGCCAGCAGTTCGCAGAATGAGCAGTTCTTC
TRBD2 - TRBJ2-3 TRBV7-3 CASGLLAGDTQYF TGTGCCAGCGGCCTCCTAGCGGGCGATACGCAGTATTTT
TRBD2 - TRBJ2-1 TRBV7-3 CASSSGLAGGNEQFF TGTGCCAGCAGCTCGGGACTAGCGGGAGGCAATGAGCAGTTCTTC
- - TRBJ2-1 TRBV29-1 CSVETHSGSYNEQFF TGCAGCGTTGAAACCCACTCGGGGTCCTACAATGAGCAGTTCTTC
- - TRBJ1-1 TRBV5-6 CASSLARGAVEAFF TGTGCCAGCAGCTTGGCCCGAGGGGCGGTTGAAGCTTTCTTT
TRBD2 - TRBJ2-7 TRBV5-6 CASSPSGRAEQYF TGTGCCAGCAGCCCTAGCGGGAGGGCCGAGCAGTACTTC
TRBD1 - TRBJ1-5 TRBV6-5 CASSPWDRQNQPQHF TGTGCCAGCAGTCCCTGGGACAGACAAAATCAGCCCCAGCATTTT
TRBD2 - TRBJ2-2 TRBV7-9 CASPFGRENTGELFF TGTGCCAGCCCCTTCGGGAGGGAGAACACCGGGGAGCTGTTTTTT
- - TRBJ1-1 TRBV5-3 CASSLGDTEAFF TGTGCCAGCAGCTTGGGGGACACTGAAGCTTTCTTT
TRBD2 - TRBJ2-1 TRBV4-1 CASSPGLAETYNEQFF TGCGCCAGCAGCCCGGGACTAGCGGAGACCTACAATGAGCAGTTCTTC
- - TRBJ1-1 TRBV10-1 CASRERGTYTEAFF TGCGCCAGCAGGGAGAGGGGGACGTACACTGAAGCTTTCTTT
- - TRBJ1-5 TRBV27 CASRPNTGNQPQHF TGTGCCAGCAGACCAAATACAGGGAATCAGCCCCAGCATTTT
- - TRBJ1-2 TRBV9 CASSGSGPPGGYTF TGTGCCAGCAGCGGATCGGGCCCTCCAGGCGGCTACACCTTC
- - TRBJ2-7 TRBV7-9 CASSLTGSEQYF TGTGCCAGCAGCTTAACAGGGAGCGAGCAGTACTTC
- - TRBJ2-7 TRBV2 CASGVSRWGREQYF TGTGCCAGCGGGGTTTCTCGGTGGGGGCGGGAGCAGTACTTC
- - TRBJ1-1 TRBV27 CASSAGARPNTEAFF TGTGCCAGCAGTGCCGGGGCTCGACCAAACACTGAAGCTTTCTTT
TRBD2 - TRBJ2-7 TRBV28 CASSLPTSGVSYEQYF TGTGCCAGCAGTTTACCGACTAGCGGGGTGTCCTACGAGCAGTACTTC
TRBD1 - TRBJ2-5 TRBV18 CASSPLRDRQETQYF TGTGCCAGCTCACCCTTGAGGGACAGACAAGAGACCCAGTACTTC
- - TRBJ1-5 TRBV5-8 CASSAAAAGVQPQHF TGTGCCAGCAGCGCCGCCGCGGCGGGGGTCCAGCCCCAGCATTTT
- - TRBJ1-2 TRBV9 CASPTDSRKTYGYTF TGTGCCAGCCCAACGGACTCAAGAAAGACCTATGGCTACACCTTC
- once TRBJ2-1 TRBV15 CATSRETSRSSYNEQFF TGTGCCACCAGCAGAGAAACTAGCAGGAGCTCCTACAATGAGCAGTTCTTC
- - TRBJ1-2 TRBV6-9 CASTRSWVEGYTF TGTGCCAGCACCCGATCGTGGGTGGAGGGCTACACCTTC
- - TRBJ2-5 TRBV6-5 CASSFWTFAEYF TGTGCCAGCAGTTTCTGGACCTTCGCGGAGTACTTC
TRBD2 once TRBJ2-1 TRBV9 CASSVGAGGEPTIYNEQFF TGTGCCAGCAGCGTAGGAGCGGGGGGGGAACCGACCATATACAATGAGCAGTTCTTC
TRBD1 - TRBJ2-7 TRBV27 CATHETGLSNEQYF TGTGCCACCCACGAGACAGGGCTAAGTAACGAGCAGTACTTC
TRBD1 once TRBJ1-4 TRBV5-5 CASSLGQGTNEKLFF TGTGCCAGCAGCTTGGGACAGGGGACTAATGAAAAACTGTTTTTT
- once TRBJ1-5 TRBV19 CASMVGSSNQPQHF TGTGCCAGTATGGTGGGAAGTAGCAATCAGCCCCAGCATTTT
TRBD2 - TRBJ2-1 TRBV7-9 CASRGISGTSGVYNEQFF TGTGCCAGCAGAGGCATCTCCGGGACTAGCGGGGTCTACAATGAGCAGTTCTTC
- - TRBJ2-3 TRBV7-9 CASSSRVAGSTDTQYF TGTGCCAGCAGCTCCCGAGTGGCAGGGAGCACAGATACGCAGTATTTT
- - TRBJ2-1 TRBV7-9 CASSFRPGGDDEQFF TGTGCCAGCAGCTTCCGGCCCGGAGGGGACGATGAGCAGTTCTTC
TRBD1 - TRBJ1-4 TRBV4-1 CASSHPDRGATNEKLFF TGCGCCAGCAGCCACCCGGACAGGGGAGCAACTAATGAAAAACTGTTTTTT
TRBD1 - TRBJ2-2 TRBV6-1 CASSDGTGGLRRELFF TGTGCCAGCAGTGATGGGACAGGGGGCCTTCGGAGGGAGCTGTTTTTT
- - TRBJ1-2 TRBV4-1 CASSQEGRHGYTF TGCGCCAGCAGCCAAGAAGGCCGCCATGGCTACACCTTC
TRBD2 - TRBJ2-1 TRBV9 CASSIAGSDNEQFF TGTGCCAGCAGCATAGCGGGAAGCGACAATGAGCAGTTCTTC
TRBD1 - TRBJ1-2 TRBV9 CASSAPGTGDYGYTF TGTGCCAGCAGCGCCCCCGGGACAGGGGACTATGGCTACACCTTC
- - TRBJ1-1 TRBV12-5 CASGLKGGENTEAFF TGTGCTAGTGGTTTGAAGGGGGGTGAGAACACTGAAGCTTTCTTT
- once TRBJ1-5 TRBV27 CASSLTRTGNQPQHF TGTGCCAGCAGTTTAACCCGGACGGGGAATCAGCCCCAGCATTTT
- - TRBJ1-2 TRBV4-3 CASSPLGGGYTF TGCGCCAGCAGCCCCCTGGGGGGCGGCTACACCTTC
- - TRBJ2-6 TRBV9 CASSPGVAGANVLTF TGTGCCAGCAGCCCAGGGGTGGCTGGGGCCAACGTCCTGACTTTC
TRBD2 - TRBJ2-3 TRBV5-1 CASSLTGTSGKRGDTQYF TGCGCCAGCAGCTTGACCGGGACTAGCGGGAAGAGGGGAGATACGCAGTATTTT
- once TRBJ2-2 TRBV29-1 CSVELATTGELFF TGCAGCGTTGAACTAGCAACCACCGGGGAGCTGTTTTTT
- - TRBJ1-2 TRBV19 CASTPYANYGYTF TGTGCCAGTACCCCCTATGCGAACTATGGCTACACCTTC
- - TRBJ2-1 TRBV21-1 CASSFRAGGPSYNEQFF TGTGCCAGCAGCTTCCGAGCGGGAGGGCCCTCCTACAATGAGCAGTTCTTC
- - TRBJ1-1 TRBV27 CASRDRDGNTEAFF TGTGCCAGCAGGGACAGAGATGGGAACACTGAAGCTTTCTTT
TRBD1 - TRBJ1-1 TRBV10-3 CAISGTGEGTEAFF TGTGCCATCAGTGGGACAGGGGAGGGCACTGAAGCTTTCTTT
- - TRBJ2-2 TRBV19 CASSITGITGELFF TGTGCCAGTAGTATAACAGGAATAACCGGGGAGCTGTTTTTT
- - TRBJ1-1 TRBV13 CASSSTDTEAFF TGTGCCAGCAGTTCGACCGACACTGAAGCTTTCTTT
TRBD2 - TRBJ2-1 TRBV5-1 CASSSTSGGVRSYNEQFF TGCGCCAGCAGCTCGACTAGCGGGGGGGTCCGGTCCTACAATGAGCAGTTCTTC